The TCR beta chain described here comes from a study of blood T cells in healthy people across ages (dated by TCRdb to the mid-2010s). Regarding the research as a whole: In model experiments, template switching captured about one uniquely barcoded TCR beta cDNA molecule for every two T cells. The study analyzed two additional independent replicas of 1 million unique cDNA reads from the same blood draw for two donors, one aged 18 to 29 and one aged 80 or older. The study measured age-related changes in TCR beta repertoire diversity using deep sequencing normalized with unique cDNA molecular identifiers. Four age groups were formed from the donors: young (average approximately 17 years), middle-aged (around 40), aged (more than 55) and long-lived (more than 75). To avoid experimental bias, donors of different ages were distributed randomly across sequencing lanes. Study-wide findings and limitations: Compared with the aged group, the long-lived group had more naive CD4+ T cells, fewer expanded clones and increased TCR diversity, a pattern suggesting age selection. Because the CMV infection status of the donors was unknown, age-related changes in expanded clonotypes may potentially have been confounded. As age increased, observed TCR beta diversity per million T cells dropped in a roughly linear way, and a significant reduction was already evident by age about 40. Total diversity estimates from one million sequenced T cells were considered lower bounds and underestimates. Bulk unsorted PBMC profiling prevented conclusive comparison of naive and antigen-experienced compartments. There was a strong correlation between observed TCR beta diversity and the percentage of naive T cells measured by flow cytometry.

The library was generated by 5' RACE. Sequencer: Illumina HiSeq 2500. A second PCR of about 6 to 12 cycles was run with a J-beta primer mix and a sample-barcoded 5' primer. Each TCR beta cDNA molecule received a unique molecular identifier from a template-switch 5' adaptor carrying 12 random nucleotides. Each sample yielded at least 2.5 million CDR3-containing paired-end reads. First-strand cDNA was synthesized from all RNA with the Mint cDNA synthesis kit, primed by a TRBC-specific oligonucleotide. Following uracil-DNA glycosylase treatment, all cDNA underwent a first 18-cycle PCR with the universal primers M1SS and BC2_uni_R. The published analysis was carried out like this. For normalization, 1 million high-quality reads, each with a distinct molecular identifier, were randomly selected from each sample. Reads with shared molecular identifiers were discarded instead of being binned into consensus sequences. MiTCR, with a Q25 quality threshold and the strictest error-elimination algorithm, was used for CDR3 identification, clonotype clustering and error correction. A nonparametric unseen species model using Euler transformation provided a lower-bound estimate of total TCR beta diversity. TCRdb reanalyzed the raw reads on its own, using fastp at Q25 for trimming and MiXCR for clone calling, and kept in-frame beta chains. One record per CDR3 amino acid sequence lists the most common genes and DNA. Clone size and V and J calls follow TCRdb, not the original study. This sample holds approximately 810,000 distinct CDR3 sequences; more than 25% were observed only once. The ten largest clonotypes hold around a sixth of the sample.

Sequences DFQATT (CDR1) and SNEGSKA (CDR2) are obtained from the germline V gene (reference sequence). There are 14 amino acids in the CDR3, from cysteine to phenylalanine inclusive. Only the CDR3 DNA stays, 42 bases, in frame from base 1. The trim is 7 bases for V and 0 bases for J, with a gap of 13 bases between the germline ends. Donors were approximately 42 systemically healthy Caucasian individuals from Russia aged roughly 6 to 95 years. Roughly 9 milliliters of peripheral blood were drawn from each donor into EDTA-treated Vacutainer tubes. PBMCs were isolated by Ficoll-Paque density-gradient centrifugation, with at least 6.5 million obtained per sample. Trizol reagent was used to extract total RNA from PBMCs, with at least 6 micrograms per sample. For every donor, an aliquot of PBMCs went through flow cytometry to measure the percentages of naive CD45RAhigh/CD27high T cells. As concerns this clonotype: Its antigen is currently not known. Nothing much larger sits one base from this clone, and base qualities are not available.

The chain uses TRBV20-1 and TRBJ1-5; 6 matching bases give a weak D call of TRBD1. The material sequenced was blood. The TCR originated in a woman of 80 years or more in good health. This receptor has the CDR3 CSVTQGLSNQPQHF. The DNA sequence follows: TGCAGTGTTACCCAGGGGCTTAGCAATCAGCCCCAGCATTTT.